What follows is one TCR beta chain and its context. The antigen is unknown. The trim removed 0 bases at V and 6 bases at J, leaving 8 bases unmatched. Germline CDR1 reads SGHRS; CDR2 reads YFSETQ. This CDR3 is built from 15 residues. This entry is derived from a study of OX40 agonist ivuxolimab in advanced cancers. About the study: An agonistic human IgG2 monoclonal antibody against OX40 (CD134) was given. Two patients with cutaneous melanoma and one with hepatocellular carcinoma, three in total, showed partial responses. Findings of the study overall: Some patients without response likewise showed low normalized clonal expansion.

Repertoires were generated with immunoSEQ multiplex PCR, while TCRdb's copy carries only in-frame clones and drops some. The sample holds roughly 74,000 clones, around 87% seen once. The specimen comprised CD4+ or CD8+ T cells sorted from blood, sampled in a trial of the OX40 agonist ivuxolimab. The chain links TRBV5-1 to TRBJ2-7; TRBD1 matches at 8 bases. The TCR comes from an adult with an advanced solid tumor such as melanoma, head and neck, liver or kidney cancer. The CDR3 DNA sequence: TGCGCCAGCAGCTTGGGGCCGGACAGGGCGATCGAGCAGTACTTC. This sequence encodes CASSLGPDRAIEQYF.